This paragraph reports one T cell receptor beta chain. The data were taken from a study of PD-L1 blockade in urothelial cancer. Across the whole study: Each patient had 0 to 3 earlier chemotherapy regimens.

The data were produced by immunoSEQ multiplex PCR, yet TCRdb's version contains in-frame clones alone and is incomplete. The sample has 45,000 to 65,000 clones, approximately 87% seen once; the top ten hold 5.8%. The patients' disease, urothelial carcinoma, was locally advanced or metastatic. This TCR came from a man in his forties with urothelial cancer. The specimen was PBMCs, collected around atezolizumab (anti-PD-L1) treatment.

The CDR3 sequence: CASSLGNRGEKPQHF. The CDR3, as DNA: TGTGCCAGCAGCTTAGGGAACAGGGGGGAAAAGCCCCAGCATTTT. The rearrangement links TRBV7-2 to TRBJ1-5; 8 bases agree with TRBD1. CDR1 and CDR2 (germline): SGHTA, FQGNSA. Trimming took 1 base from V and 8 from J; bases not matched to a gene: 7. The CDR3 is made up of 15 amino acids.